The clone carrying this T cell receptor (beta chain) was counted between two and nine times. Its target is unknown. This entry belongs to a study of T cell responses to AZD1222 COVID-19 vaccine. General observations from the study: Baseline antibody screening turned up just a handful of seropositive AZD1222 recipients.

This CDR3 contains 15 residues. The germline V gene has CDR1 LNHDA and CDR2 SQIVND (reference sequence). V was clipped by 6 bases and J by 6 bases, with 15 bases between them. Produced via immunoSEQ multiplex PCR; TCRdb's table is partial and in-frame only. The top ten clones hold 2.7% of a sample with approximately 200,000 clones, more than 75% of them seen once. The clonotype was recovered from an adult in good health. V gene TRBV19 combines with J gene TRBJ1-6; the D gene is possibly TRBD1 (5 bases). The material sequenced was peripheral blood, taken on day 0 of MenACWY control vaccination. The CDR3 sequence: CASRMGRMGNSPLHF. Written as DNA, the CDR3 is TGTGCCAGTAGAATGGGACGGATGGGTAATTCACCCCTCCACTTT.